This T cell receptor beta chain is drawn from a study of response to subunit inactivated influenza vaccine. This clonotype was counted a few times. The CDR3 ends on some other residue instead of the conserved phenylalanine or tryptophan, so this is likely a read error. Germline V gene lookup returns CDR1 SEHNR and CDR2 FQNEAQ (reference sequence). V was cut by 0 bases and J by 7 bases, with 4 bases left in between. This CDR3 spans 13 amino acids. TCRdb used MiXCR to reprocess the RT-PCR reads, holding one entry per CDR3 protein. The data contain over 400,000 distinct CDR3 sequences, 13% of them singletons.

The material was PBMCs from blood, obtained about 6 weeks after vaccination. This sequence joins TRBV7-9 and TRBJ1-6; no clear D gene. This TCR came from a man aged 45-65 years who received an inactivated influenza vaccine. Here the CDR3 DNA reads TGTGCCAGCAGCTTAGCACCCAATTCACCCCTCCACTGT. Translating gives CASSLAPNSPLHC.